A single sample is the source of the 10 T cell receptor beta chains below, sequenced in a study of cytomegalovirus exposure and HLA in healthy donors. A multiplex PCR was run with 60 Vbeta primers and 13 Jbeta primers. The method was immunoSEQ multiplex PCR; TCRdb's version includes in-frame clones alone and lacks a portion of them. The sample lists over 150,000 clones; approximately 78% were seen once. The sequenced material came from PBMCs. The source of these receptors is a woman in her forties or fifties in good health and CMV-seropositive.

This chain connects TRBV28 to TRBJ1-1; 9 bases are a match to TRBD1. Unmatched junction bases numbered 18, after V lost 5 bases and J lost 11 bases. CDR1 is MDHEN and CDR2 is SYDVKM in the germline V gene. The CDR3 spans 16 residues. The CDR3 DNA reads TGTGCCAGCAGTCTCCGAAAGAACAGGGGGCGTGGTGGGGCTTTCTTT. Residues: CASSLRKNRGRGGAFF.

The chain couples TRBV7-6 to TRBJ2-1, with a possible D match to TRBD2 (5 bases). The ends were cut back, 5 bases at V and 6 bases at J, with 17 bases in the middle. The CDR3 runs 15 residues. The germline CDR1 and CDR2 sequences are SGHVS and FNYEAQ. In nucleotides, the CDR3 is TGTGCCAGCAGCCCGAAGGGTGGTAGCGTCAATGAGCAGTTCTTC. Encoded protein: CASSPKGGSVNEQFF.

The chain employs TRBV29-1 and TRBJ2-7, with TRBD2 matching 12 bases. V was clipped by 5 bases and J by 5 bases; unmatched bases: 10. Germline loops: CDR1 SQVTM, CDR2 ANQGSEA. The CDR3 is 15 amino acids. CDR3 sequence: CSVSKGLAGINEQYF. CDR3 sequence (DNA): TGCAGCGTTTCGAAAGGACTAGCGGGAATCAACGAGCAGTACTTC.

The genes are TRBV28 and TRBJ2-5, with 9 bases aligning to TRBD1. The CDR3 length is 16 residues. Trimming at V came to 5 bases and at J to 0 bases, leaving 7 bases not matched to a gene. CDR1 is MDHEN, CDR2 SYDVKM, per germline. DNA of the CDR3: TGTGCCAGCAGTCCCTCCGGGACAGGGAACCAAGAGACCCAGTACTTC. Translating it yields CASSPSGTGNQETQYF.

This rearrangement joins TRBV7-8 to TRBJ1-5; weak D call: TRBD1 (5 bases). The CDR3 extends over 13 amino acids. Trimming cost V 5 bases and J 5 bases, with 10 bases left between them. CDR1 is SGHVS and CDR2 is FQNEAQ in the germline V gene. This CDR3 reads CASSPGNYQPQHF. The CDR3 DNA is TGTGCCAGCAGCCCAGGGAACTATCAGCCCCAGCATTTT. Combining the CDR3 with reference TRBV7-8 and TRBJ1-5 gives the whole variable domain GAGVSQSPRYKVAKRGQDVALRCDPISGHVSLFWYQQALGQGPEFLTYFQNEAQLDKSGLPSDRFFAERPEGSVSTLKIQRTQQEDSAVYLCASSPGNYQPQHFGDGTRLSIL.

The chain employs TRBV5-5 and TRBJ2-3, with D maybe TRBD1 (5 bases). Per germline, CDR1 SGHKS and CDR2 YYEKEE (reference sequence). The CDR3 totals 15 residues. With 2 bases removed from V and 0 bases from J, the gap between germline ends came to 10 bases. The CDR3 DNA reads TGTGCCAGCAGCTTCATACAGGATAGCACAGATACGCAGTATTTT. Amino acid sequence: CASSFIQDSTDTQYF. The whole variable domain, remainder taken from reference TRBV5-5 and TRBJ2-3, is DAGVTQSPTHLIKTRGQQVTLRCSPISGHKSVSWYQQVLGQGPQFIFQYYEKEERGRGNFPDRFSARQFPNYSSELNVNALLLGDSALYLCASSFIQDSTDTQYFGPGTRLTVL.

This chain connects TRBV4-2 to TRBJ2-2, with 10 bases identical to TRBD1. Germline CDR1 LGHNA, CDR2 YNFKEQ. Trimming cost V 0 bases and J 6 bases; bases outside gene matches: 13. The CDR3 is made up of 19 amino acids. CDR3 loop: CASSQDYLTGTGDPGELFF. Here the CDR3 DNA reads TGTGCCAGCAGCCAAGATTACTTGACCGGGACAGGGGATCCCGGGGAGCTGTTTTTT.

CDR3: CSVGVGTEKTSISSPLHF. In DNA, the CDR3 is TGCAGCGTTGGCGTCGGGACAGAAAAAACCTCTATAAGTTCACCCCTCCACTTT. V usage is TRBV29-1 and J usage is TRBJ1-6; 7 bases match TRBD1. CDR1 is SQVTM, CDR2 ANQGSEA, per germline. The CDR3 spans 18 residues. V trimming: 4 bases; J trimming: 9 bases; junction bases outside the gene matches: 21.

This chain connects TRBV5-1 to TRBJ1-2; 8 nucleotides line up with TRBD1. Germline V gene lookup returns CDR1 SGHRS and CDR2 YFSETQ. Germline trimming cut 4 bases from V and 1 base from J; bases unmatched to any gene: 6. The CDR3 is 15 residues long. The CDR3 here is CASSPGQVFNYGYTF. In nucleotides, the CDR3 is TGCGCCAGCAGCCCGGGACAGGTCTTTAACTATGGCTACACCTTC.

The chain couples TRBV9 to TRBJ1-2; 7 bases agree with TRBD1. The V gene end was trimmed by 3 bases and the J gene end by 1 base; junction bases not matched to a gene: 6. The CDR3 runs 15 residues. From germline, CDR1 is SGDLS and CDR2 YYNGEE. The CDR3 reads CASSDRNRGNYGYTF. The CDR3 DNA follows: TGTGCCAGCAGCGATCGAAACAGGGGTAACTATGGCTACACCTTC.